The clone carrying this T cell receptor beta chain was observed a few times. Its antigen is still unknown. The data were produced by immunoSEQ multiplex PCR, yet TCRdb's version contains in-frame clones alone and is incomplete. The sample includes about 60,000 clones, around 83% seen only once; the top ten take approximately 0.64%. The germline V gene encodes CDR1 SGHVS and CDR2 FQNEAQ. Trimming took 6 bases from V and 7 from J, leaving 19 bases between them. This CDR3 comprises 15 residues. This entry is derived from a study of OX40 agonist ivuxolimab in advanced cancers. General study points: Expanded clones were, on average, more numerous in CD8+ T cells than in CD4+. Doses of 0.1 to 3.0 mg/kg were accompanied by clonal expansion of CD4+ and CD8+ blood T cells by week 6.

The genes are TRBV7-8 and TRBJ1-5; maybe TRBD1 (5 bases). The sample consisted of CD4+ or CD8+ T cells sorted from blood, taken in a trial of the OX40 agonist ivuxolimab. This TCR was recovered from an adult with an advanced solid tumor such as melanoma, head and neck, liver or kidney cancer. DNA for the CDR3: TGTGCCAGCAGTTCACGCAGGGTAGGGAGGCAGCCCCAGCATTTT. Translation: CASSSRRVGRQPQHF.